This TCR beta chain was recorded in a study of T cell repertoires in cytomegalovirus infection. On the study more broadly: CMV infection and matching HLA type were both indicated by public TCR beta signatures.

This CDR3 has 15 residues. With V trimmed by 3 bases and J by 6 bases, 9 bases remained unmatched. Germline-derived CDR1 and CDR2 are DFQATT and SNEGSKA (reference sequence). In its sample, this clonotype was seen a few times. TCRdb fed the reads into MiXCR, producing one record per CDR3 protein. Here the sample spans around 300,000 distinct CDR3 sequences, more than 9% being singletons. The V call is TRBV20-1, the J call TRBJ2-1; 9 bases fit TRBD1. The receptor comes from a human donor in good health (CMV status not recorded). Some clones in this sample may be carry-over from other donors' samples. The sample consisted of PBMCs. CDR3: CSASQRDRVGNEQFF. DNA of the CDR3: TGCAGTGCTAGTCAGAGGGACAGGGTTGGCAATGAGCAGTTCTTC.